The clone carrying this T cell receptor (beta chain) was picked up a small number of times. Its matching antigen is unknown. The source of the sample is a study of beta chain features in type 1 diabetes. At the level of the study: Across every sample, around 98 million sorted cells were examined in total. General study findings and limits: Type 1 diabetes patients showed fewer insertions and more deletions at VDJ junctions. All four CD4+ subsets from Type 1 diabetes patients carried moderately but significantly shorter TCRB CDR3s.

This CDR3 contains 17 residues. The V gene lost 4 bases and the J gene lost 2 bases, with 18 bases spanning the gap. CDR1 SGHDT and CDR2 YYEEEE come from the germline V gene. The entirety of the isolated RNA underwent reverse transcription, so expressed TCRB transcripts were sequenced. Profiling relied on immunoSEQ multiplex PCR, and the TCRdb table lists in-frame clones only, not all of them. The sample records some 290,000 clones, more than 13% being singletons. The chain carries TRBV5-6 and TRBJ2-2; tentative D call: TRBD2 (5 bases). The specimen sequenced was naive CD4+ T cells from blood. The receptor's source is a man aged 25-40 years with type 1 diabetes. CDR3 nucleotide sequence: TGTGCCAGCAGCCTCCTCGTGGCGGGCCCAAACACCGGGGAGCTGTTTTTT. Translating gives CASSLLVAGPNTGELFF.